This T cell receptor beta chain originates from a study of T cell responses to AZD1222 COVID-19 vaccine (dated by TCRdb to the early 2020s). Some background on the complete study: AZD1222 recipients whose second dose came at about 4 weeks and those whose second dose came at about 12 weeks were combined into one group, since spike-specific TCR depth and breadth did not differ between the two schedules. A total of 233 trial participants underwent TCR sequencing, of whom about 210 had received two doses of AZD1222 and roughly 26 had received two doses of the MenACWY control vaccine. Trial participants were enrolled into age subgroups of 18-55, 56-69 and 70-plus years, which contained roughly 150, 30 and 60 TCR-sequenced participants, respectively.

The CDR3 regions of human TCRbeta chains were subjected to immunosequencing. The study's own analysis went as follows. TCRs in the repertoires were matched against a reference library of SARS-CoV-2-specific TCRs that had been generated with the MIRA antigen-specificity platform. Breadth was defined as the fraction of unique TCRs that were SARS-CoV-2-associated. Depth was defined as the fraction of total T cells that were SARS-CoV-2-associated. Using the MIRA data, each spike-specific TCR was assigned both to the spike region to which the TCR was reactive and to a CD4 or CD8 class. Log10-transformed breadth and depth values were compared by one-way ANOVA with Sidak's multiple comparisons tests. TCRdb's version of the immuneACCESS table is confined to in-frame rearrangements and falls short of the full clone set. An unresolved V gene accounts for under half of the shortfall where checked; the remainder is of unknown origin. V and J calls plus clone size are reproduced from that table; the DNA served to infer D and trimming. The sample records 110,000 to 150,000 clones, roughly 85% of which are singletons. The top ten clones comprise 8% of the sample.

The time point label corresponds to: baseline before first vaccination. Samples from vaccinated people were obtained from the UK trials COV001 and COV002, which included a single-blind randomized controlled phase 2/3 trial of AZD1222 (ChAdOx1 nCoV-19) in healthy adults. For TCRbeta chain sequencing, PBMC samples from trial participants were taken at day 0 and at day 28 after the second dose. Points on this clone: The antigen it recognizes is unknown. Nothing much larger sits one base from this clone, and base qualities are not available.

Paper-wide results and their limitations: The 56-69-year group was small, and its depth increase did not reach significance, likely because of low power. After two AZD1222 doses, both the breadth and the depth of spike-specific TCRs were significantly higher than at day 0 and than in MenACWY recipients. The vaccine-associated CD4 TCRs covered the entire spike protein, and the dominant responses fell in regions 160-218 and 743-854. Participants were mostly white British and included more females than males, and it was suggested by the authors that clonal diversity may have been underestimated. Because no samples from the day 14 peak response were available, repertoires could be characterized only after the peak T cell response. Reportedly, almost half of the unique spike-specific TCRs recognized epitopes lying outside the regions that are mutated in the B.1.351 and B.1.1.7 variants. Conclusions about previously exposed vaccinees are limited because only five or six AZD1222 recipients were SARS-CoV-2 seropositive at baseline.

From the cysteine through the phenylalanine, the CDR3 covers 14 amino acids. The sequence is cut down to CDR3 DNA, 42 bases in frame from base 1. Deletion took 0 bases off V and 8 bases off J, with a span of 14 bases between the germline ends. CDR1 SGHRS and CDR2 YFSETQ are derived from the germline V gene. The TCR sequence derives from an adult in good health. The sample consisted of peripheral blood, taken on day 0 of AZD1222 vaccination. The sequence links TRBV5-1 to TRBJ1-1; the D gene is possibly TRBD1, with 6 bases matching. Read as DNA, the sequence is TGCGCCAGCAGCTTGGGCCACAGGGCAGCCGAAGCTTTCTTT. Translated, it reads CASSLGHRAAEAFF.